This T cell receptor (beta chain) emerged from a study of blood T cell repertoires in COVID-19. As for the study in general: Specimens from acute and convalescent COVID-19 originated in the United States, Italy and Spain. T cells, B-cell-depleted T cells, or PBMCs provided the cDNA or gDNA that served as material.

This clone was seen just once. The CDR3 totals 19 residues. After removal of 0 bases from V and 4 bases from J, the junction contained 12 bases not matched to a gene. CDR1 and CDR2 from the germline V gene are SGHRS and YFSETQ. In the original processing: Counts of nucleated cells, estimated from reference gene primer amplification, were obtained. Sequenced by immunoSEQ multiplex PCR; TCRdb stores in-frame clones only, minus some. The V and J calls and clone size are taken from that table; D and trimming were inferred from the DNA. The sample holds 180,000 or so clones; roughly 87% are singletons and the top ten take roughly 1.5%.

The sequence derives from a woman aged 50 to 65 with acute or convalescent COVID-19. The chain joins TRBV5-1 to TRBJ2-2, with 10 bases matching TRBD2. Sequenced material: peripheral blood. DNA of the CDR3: TGCGCCAGCAGCTTGGCCAACCCTAGCGGGAGTGAGGGCACCGGGGAGCTGTTTTTT. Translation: CASSLANPSGSEGTGELFF.